A selection of T cell receptor beta chains follows, all from one sample in a study of Ad26.COV2.S vaccination and SARS-CoV-2 variants. Sequencing used immunoSEQ multiplex PCR; TCRdb keeps in-frame clones, though not all of them. This table holds about 390,000 clones, 92% found once. The source was peripheral blood, collected in a trial of Ad26.COV2.S vaccine versus placebo. These TCRs come from a person between 18 and 60 years old who received the Ad26.COV2.S COVID-19 vaccine or a placebo. Each CDR3 is given with its conserved first and last residue. A D gene is named only where the DNA matches it firmly. Part of the rows lack a size; the others show once, few, many or a class for expanded clones.

j_call: TRBJ1-5
v_call: TRBV30
clone_size: .
d_call: .
cdr3_nt: TGTGCCTGGAGCAGGGAGTCCGGATCCAATCAGCCCCAGCATTTT
cdr3_aa: CAWSRESGSNQPQHF

j_call: TRBJ2-5
v_call: TRBV4-1
clone_size: once
d_call: .
cdr3_nt: TGCGCCAGCAGCCAGGGCGGGGGCCCTTCAGAGACCCAGTACTTC
cdr3_aa: CASSQGGGPSETQYF

j_call: TRBJ2-1
v_call: TRBV10-1
clone_size: .
d_call: TRBD2
cdr3_nt: TGCGCCAGCAGTGGTCTAGCGGGTGAGCAGTTCTTC
cdr3_aa: CASSGLAGEQFF

j_call: TRBJ1-5
v_call: TRBV21-1
clone_size: .
d_call: .
cdr3_nt: TGTGCCAGCAGCAAAGAGATAAGGACGGGTGACCAGCAGCCCCAGCATTTT
cdr3_aa: CASSKEIRTGDQQPQHF

j_call: TRBJ1-2
v_call: TRBV6-6
clone_size: .
d_call: .
cdr3_nt: TGTGCCAGCAGTTACAGCCCGTCTAAAGGCTACACCTTC
cdr3_aa: CASSYSPSKGYTF

j_call: TRBJ2-7
v_call: TRBV28
clone_size: .
d_call: .
cdr3_nt: TGTGCCAGCAGTTTCGGTGCCCTCTTCTACGAGCAGTACTTC
cdr3_aa: CASSFGALFYEQYF

j_call: TRBJ2-6
v_call: TRBV30
clone_size: .
d_call: TRBD2
cdr3_nt: TGTGCCTGGACCCCGGGACTAGGGGGGAATGGGGCCAACGTCCTGACTTTC
cdr3_aa: CAWTPGLGGNGANVLTF

j_call: TRBJ2-2
v_call: TRBV7-2
clone_size: .
d_call: TRBD1
cdr3_nt: TGTGCCAGCAGCTTAGCGCCACAGGGGGCATACACCGGGGAGCTGTTTTTT
cdr3_aa: CASSLAPQGAYTGELFF

j_call: TRBJ2-1
v_call: TRBV5-4
clone_size: .
d_call: TRBD2
cdr3_nt: TGTGCCAGCAGCTCCGGTGCGGGGGGGCCGTCAGAGCAGTTCTTC
cdr3_aa: CASSSGAGGPSEQFF

j_call: TRBJ1-6
v_call: TRBV2
clone_size: .
d_call: TRBD1
cdr3_nt: TGTGCCAGCAGTGTAGACAGGGGCCAGAGCTCCTATAATTCACCCCTCCACTTT
cdr3_aa: CASSVDRGQSSYNSPLHF

j_call: TRBJ2-5
v_call: TRBV6-4
clone_size: .
d_call: .
cdr3_nt: TGTGCCAGCAGTGACTCGATGCCGGACCGCCCGGAGACCCAGTACTTC
cdr3_aa: CASSDSMPDRPETQYF

j_call: TRBJ2-6
v_call: TRBV6-2/TRBV6-3
clone_size: .
d_call: .
cdr3_nt: TGTGCCAGCAGTAGAATAGAATACGGATTTTTTGGGGCCAACGTCCTGACTTTC
cdr3_aa: CASSRIEYGFFGANVLTF

j_call: TRBJ1-5
v_call: TRBV7-9
clone_size: .
d_call: .
cdr3_nt: TGTGCCAGCAGCGGAGATAGCAATCAGCCCCAGCATTTT
cdr3_aa: CASSGDSNQPQHF

j_call: TRBJ2-1
v_call: TRBV28
clone_size: .
d_call: .
cdr3_nt: TGTGCCAGCAGTTTACGACCCCTCAATGAGCAGTTCTTC
cdr3_aa: CASSLRPLNEQFF

j_call: TRBJ2-7
v_call: TRBV9
clone_size: .
d_call: .
cdr3_nt: TGTGCCAGCAGCTACTCCGGAGGCATACTAGACGAGCAGTACTTC
cdr3_aa: CASSYSGGILDEQYF

j_call: TRBJ2-7
v_call: TRBV2
clone_size: .
d_call: TRBD2
cdr3_nt: TGTGCCACCCGACTAGCGCTCTACGAGCAGTACTTC
cdr3_aa: CATRLALYEQYF

j_call: TRBJ2-3
v_call: TRBV7-8
clone_size: .
d_call: .
cdr3_nt: TGTGCCAGCAGCTTAGCCGGCCAGGGCGCAGATACGCAGTATTTT
cdr3_aa: CASSLAGQGADTQYF

j_call: TRBJ2-6
v_call: TRBV4-1
clone_size: .
d_call: .
cdr3_nt: TGCGCCAGCAGCCAAGATGCCAGAAGCTCTGGGGCCAACGTCCTGACTTTC
cdr3_aa: CASSQDARSSGANVLTF

j_call: TRBJ2-1
v_call: TRBV10-3
clone_size: .
d_call: TRBD2
cdr3_nt: TGTGCCATCAGTGAGCCGGATAGCGGGATCTACAATGAGCAGTTCTTC
cdr3_aa: CAISEPDSGIYNEQFF

j_call: TRBJ1-5
v_call: TRBV19
clone_size: .
d_call: TRBD1
cdr3_nt: TGTGCCAGTAGTATTCCGGACAGGGGATCAGGTCAGCCCCAGCATTTT
cdr3_aa: CASSIPDRGSGQPQHF

j_call: TRBJ1-2
v_call: TRBV6-6
clone_size: few
d_call: .
cdr3_nt: TGTGCCAGCAGTGCACAGGGCGACTATGGCTACACCTTC
cdr3_aa: CASSAQGDYGYTF

j_call: TRBJ2-5
v_call: TRBV6-6
clone_size: .
d_call: TRBD2
cdr3_nt: TGTGCCAGCAGTTATAGCGGGGGTCAAGAGACCCAGTACTTC
cdr3_aa: CASSYSGGQETQYF

j_call: TRBJ1-1
v_call: TRBV9
clone_size: .
d_call: .
cdr3_nt: TGTGCCAGCAGCTTAAACGTGGGAAACACTGAAGCTTTCTTT
cdr3_aa: CASSLNVGNTEAFF

j_call: TRBJ1-1
v_call: TRBV10-2
clone_size: .
d_call: .
cdr3_nt: TGCGCCAGCAGCCCTTTGAACACTGAAGCTTTCTTT
cdr3_aa: CASSPLNTEAFF

j_call: TRBJ1-2
v_call: TRBV27
clone_size: .
d_call: .
cdr3_nt: TGTGCCAGCACCCCAAGCACCCACGGCTATGGCTACACCTTC
cdr3_aa: CASTPSTHGYGYTF

j_call: TRBJ2-2
v_call: TRBV11-2
clone_size: once
d_call: TRBD1
cdr3_nt: TGTGCCAGCAGCTCCTCCTACCCCCAGGGGGCGAACACCGGGGAGCTGTTTTTT
cdr3_aa: CASSSSYPQGANTGELFF

j_call: TRBJ2-3
v_call: TRBV2
clone_size: .
d_call: TRBD2
cdr3_nt: TGTGCCAGCAGTGAATTGCGGGGGGGCACAGATACGCAGTATTTT
cdr3_aa: CASSELRGGTDTQYF

j_call: TRBJ1-1
v_call: TRBV6-6
clone_size: .
d_call: TRBD1
cdr3_nt: TGTGCCAGCAGTTACTTCGGTTCCAGGGGGGGAACTGAAGCTTTCTTT
cdr3_aa: CASSYFGSRGGTEAFF

j_call: TRBJ2-7
v_call: TRBV7-2
clone_size: .
d_call: TRBD2
cdr3_nt: TGTGCCAGCAGCCCACATAGCGGGGGAGCCTACGAGCAGTACTTC
cdr3_aa: CASSPHSGGAYEQYF

j_call: TRBJ2-3
v_call: TRBV7-9
clone_size: .
d_call: TRBD2
cdr3_nt: TGTGCCAGCAGCTTACTAGCGGGGGCCGGCCCCGGAGATACGCAGTATTTT
cdr3_aa: CASSLLAGAGPGDTQYF

j_call: TRBJ1-1
v_call: TRBV30
clone_size: once
d_call: .
cdr3_nt: TGTGCCTGGAGTCCCGGGGTGAACACTGAAGCTTTCTTT
cdr3_aa: CAWSPGVNTEAFF

j_call: TRBJ1-2
v_call: TRBV2
clone_size: .
d_call: TRBD1
cdr3_nt: TGTGCCAGCACACCGGGACAGGGGGCGCGGGGCTACACCTTC
cdr3_aa: CASTPGQGARGYTF

j_call: TRBJ2-1
v_call: TRBV6-5
clone_size: .
d_call: .
cdr3_nt: TGTGCCAGCAGTTTCCAGGCGGGTCCCTCGTTCTTC
cdr3_aa: CASSFQAGPSFF

j_call: TRBJ2-1
v_call: TRBV7-2
clone_size: .
d_call: .
cdr3_nt: TGTGCCAGCAGCTTATCACTAGCCCAGAGCTCCTACAATGAGCAGTTCTTC
cdr3_aa: CASSLSLAQSSYNEQFF

j_call: TRBJ1-1
v_call: TRBV5-6
clone_size: .
d_call: TRBD1
cdr3_nt: TGTGCCAGCAGCCGACAGGGCGACACTGAAGCTTTCTTT
cdr3_aa: CASSRQGDTEAFF

j_call: TRBJ1-1
v_call: TRBV9
clone_size: .
d_call: .
cdr3_nt: TGTGCCAGCAGCAACGGACAGAGCACTGAAGCTTTCTTT
cdr3_aa: CASSNGQSTEAFF

j_call: TRBJ2-3
v_call: TRBV28
clone_size: .
d_call: .
cdr3_nt: TGTGCCAGCAGGAACACAGATACGCAGTATTTT
cdr3_aa: CASRNTDTQYF

j_call: TRBJ1-6
v_call: TRBV7-2
clone_size: .
d_call: TRBD1
cdr3_nt: TGTGCCAGCAGCCCCCGGACAGGGGGCTACTCACCCCTCCACTTT
cdr3_aa: CASSPRTGGYSPLHF

j_call: TRBJ2-7
v_call: TRBV7-6
clone_size: .
d_call: .
cdr3_nt: TGTGCCAGCAGCTTAGGACAGGTTGGCTACGAGCAGTACTTC
cdr3_aa: CASSLGQVGYEQYF

j_call: TRBJ2-3
v_call: TRBV19
clone_size: .
d_call: .
cdr3_nt: TGTGCCAGTAATACCCCCGCGGGGCCCGGTGTTGCAGATACGCAGTATTTT
cdr3_aa: CASNTPAGPGVADTQYF

j_call: TRBJ1-4
v_call: TRBV18
clone_size: .
d_call: .
cdr3_nt: TGTGCCAGCTCACCTCGAATGGGGCCTAATGAAAAACTGTTTTTT
cdr3_aa: CASSPRMGPNEKLFF

j_call: TRBJ1-6
v_call: TRBV6-6
clone_size: .
d_call: .
cdr3_nt: TGTGCCAGCAGCCTTCAAAATTCACCCCTCCACTTT
cdr3_aa: CASSLQNSPLHF

j_call: TRBJ1-5
v_call: TRBV29-1
clone_size: .
d_call: .
cdr3_nt: TGCAGCGTTAGGACGGCTGATCAGCCCCAGCATTTT
cdr3_aa: CSVRTADQPQHF

j_call: TRBJ2-7
v_call: TRBV19
clone_size: .
d_call: TRBD1
cdr3_nt: TGTGCCAGTACCTCCAGACAGGGGGCCTACGAGCAGTACTTC
cdr3_aa: CASTSRQGAYEQYF

j_call: TRBJ2-7
v_call: TRBV6-2/TRBV6-3
clone_size: .
d_call: .
cdr3_nt: TGTGCCAGCAGTTACTCCCCTGGGGGCAGGGAGCAGTACTTC
cdr3_aa: CASSYSPGGREQYF

j_call: TRBJ2-3
v_call: TRBV5-1
clone_size: .
d_call: TRBD1
cdr3_nt: TGCGCCAGCAGCGGACAGGGGGCCGGGGGCACAGATACGCAGTATTTT
cdr3_aa: CASSGQGAGGTDTQYF

j_call: TRBJ1-2
v_call: TRBV5-4
clone_size: .
d_call: .
cdr3_nt: TGTGCCAGCAGCTTAAATCGAAACAGACCTACTGGATATGGCTACACCTTC
cdr3_aa: CASSLNRNRPTGYGYTF

j_call: TRBJ2-1
v_call: TRBV5-1
clone_size: .
d_call: .
cdr3_nt: TGCGCCAGCAGCCCCTCCTCAGGCCAGCAGTTCTTC
cdr3_aa: CASSPSSGQQFF

j_call: TRBJ2-5
v_call: TRBV19
clone_size: once
d_call: TRBD1
cdr3_nt: TGTGCCAGTAGTCCCCTGATCCTACAGGGGCAAGAGACCCAGTACTTC
cdr3_aa: CASSPLILQGQETQYF

j_call: TRBJ1-5
v_call: TRBV28
clone_size: once
d_call: .
cdr3_nt: TGTGCCAGCAGTTTAGGCCAGGGGCGGGTGCCCCAGCATTTT
cdr3_aa: CASSLGQGRVPQHF

j_call: TRBJ1-3
v_call: TRBV6-2/TRBV6-3
clone_size: .
d_call: .
cdr3_nt: TGTGCCAGCAGTTACTCGCCGAGGGCGTCTGGAAACACCATATATTTT
cdr3_aa: CASSYSPRASGNTIYF

j_call: TRBJ2-7
v_call: TRBV11-2
clone_size: once
d_call: .
cdr3_nt: TGTGCCAGCAGCTTATTTTTCCAGGGATCGGGAGAGCAGTACTTC
cdr3_aa: CASSLFFQGSGEQYF

j_call: TRBJ2-3
v_call: TRBV7-2
clone_size: .
d_call: TRBD2
cdr3_nt: TGTGCCAGCAGCCCAAGCGGGGGGGCCGGAGATACGCAGTATTTT
cdr3_aa: CASSPSGGAGDTQYF

j_call: TRBJ2-3
v_call: TRBV6-4
clone_size: .
d_call: .
cdr3_nt: TGTGCCAGCAGTGACCGGTCTAGCCCCCCAGATACGCAGTATTTT
cdr3_aa: CASSDRSSPPDTQYF

j_call: TRBJ2-7
v_call: TRBV11-2
clone_size: .
d_call: .
cdr3_nt: TGTGCCAGCAGCTCCTCCCCGTCCCGGCAGTACTTC
cdr3_aa: CASSSSPSRQYF

j_call: TRBJ2-1
v_call: TRBV9
clone_size: .
d_call: TRBD1
cdr3_nt: TGTGCCAGCAGCGCGTCGACAGGGGACTACAATGAGCAGTTCTTC
cdr3_aa: CASSASTGDYNEQFF

j_call: TRBJ1-1
v_call: TRBV18
clone_size: .
d_call: .
cdr3_nt: TGTGCCAGCTCACCACTCCCGGGGGAAATGACTGAAGCTTTCTTT
cdr3_aa: CASSPLPGEMTEAFF